This is a list of T cell receptor beta chains from one sample in a study of shared clonotypes between healthy human individuals. This table comes from immunoSEQ multiplex PCR, and its TCRdb copy is limited to in-frame clones, with some not included. Of about 2 million clones listed, over 85% were seen once; the top ten hold 0.9% to 1.3%. Material: naive CD8+ T cells sorted from blood. Every receptor here comes from a man younger than 35 in good health. Both conserved end residues are part of each CDR3. D genes are given only for firm matches. Clone size appears in some rows only: once, few, many, or a class for an expanded clone.

CDR3 length,J gene,V gene,clone size,D gene,CDR3 DNA,CDR3 protein
16,TRBJ2-1,TRBV6-5,once,.,TGTGCCAGCAGTTTGAACCGGGACTTCCCATACAATGAGCAGTTCTTC,CASSLNRDFPYNEQFF
15,TRBJ2-7,TRBV7-8,.,TRBD1,TGTGCCAGCAGCTTAGCCCTGGGACAGTTCTACGAGCAGTACTTC,CASSLALGQFYEQYF
13,TRBJ1-1,TRBV28,.,TRBD1,TGTGCCAGCAGTCTCAGGGGGTGGGGTGAAGCTTTCTTT,CASSLRGWGEAFF
14,TRBJ2-3,TRBV2,.,.,TGTGCCAGCAAAAGCAGGGGAGGGACAGATACGCAGTATTTT,CASKSRGGTDTQYF
14,TRBJ2-5,TRBV6-6,.,TRBD1,TGTGCCAGCAGACTCCGGACAGGGCCGGAGACCCAGTACTTC,CASRLRTGPETQYF
16,TRBJ2-7,TRBV19,.,TRBD2,TGTGCCAGTAGTATAGAGTTCCAGCGGGAGGGGTACGAGCAGTACTTC,CASSIEFQREGYEQYF
13,TRBJ2-7,TRBV5-1,.,.,TGCGCCAGCAGCTTGGGACAGCAATACGAGCAGTACTTC,CASSLGQQYEQYF
17,TRBJ2-1,TRBV28,.,.,TGTGCCAGCAGTTTCCTTATCCGGGACGGCCGCCAGAATGAGCAGTTCTTC,CASSFLIRDGRQNEQFF
14,TRBJ2-1,TRBV7-6,.,.,TGTGCCAGCAGCCTCCGGGACGACTATGGTGAGCAGTTCTTC,CASSLRDDYGEQFF
14,TRBJ2-7,TRBV9,.,.,TGTGCCAGCAGCGTAAATGACTCGCCCTACGAGCAGTACTTC,CASSVNDSPYEQYF
13,TRBJ1-1,TRBV30,.,TRBD1,TGTGCCTGGGGAGACAGGGGCATCACTGAAGCTTTCTTT,CAWGDRGITEAFF
12,TRBJ2-1,TRBV6-1,.,.,TGTGCCAGCAGTGAATGGGGGGATGAGCAGTTCTTC,CASSEWGDEQFF
13,TRBJ2-7,TRBV4-1,.,.,TGCGCCAGCAGCCGCCTCGCCGGCTACGAGCAGTACTTC,CASSRLAGYEQYF
17,TRBJ2-2,TRBV15,.,TRBD2,TGTGCCACCAGTGGCACTAGCGGGAGGGCAGGGACCGGGGAGCTGTTTTTT,CATSGTSGRAGTGELFF
14,TRBJ2-3,TRBV4-3,.,.,TGCGCCAGCAGCCAAGAAGACAGACCAGATACGCAGTATTTT,CASSQEDRPDTQYF
16,TRBJ1-6,TRBV19,.,TRBD1,TGTGCCAGTACTGATACAGGGGTCTCCTATAATTCACCCCTCCACTTT,CASTDTGVSYNSPLHF
15,TRBJ1-1,TRBV7-9,.,.,TGTGCCAGCAGCTTCCGTGAGAGCGGGGGCACTGAAGCTTTCTTT,CASSFRESGGTEAFF
15,TRBJ2-7,TRBV27,.,TRBD1,TGTGCCAGCAGTTCCTCCGGGACAGAGAGCTACGAGCAGTACTTC,CASSSSGTESYEQYF
14,TRBJ2-3,TRBV9,.,TRBD1,TGTGCCAGCCGTGGGGACAGTAACACAGATACGCAGTATTTT,CASRGDSNTDTQYF
16,TRBJ2-1,TRBV11-2,.,.,TGTGCCAGCAGCTTAGACGTGGCTAGCTCCTACAATGAGCAGTTCTTC,CASSLDVASSYNEQFF
15,TRBJ1-3,TRBV4-1,.,.,TGCGCCAGCAGCCAAGATCCAACAGGGGGAAACACCATATATTTT,CASSQDPTGGNTIYF
15,TRBJ2-2,TRBV4-1,.,TRBD1,TGCGCCAGCGGGGCGACAGGGTGGTTGGCCGGGGAGCTGTTTTTT,CASGATGWLAGELFF
18,TRBJ2-1,TRBV4-2,.,TRBD2,TGTGCCAGCAGCCAAGATACTAGCGGGGGGGCTTTGTACAATGAGCAGTTCTTC,CASSQDTSGGALYNEQFF
16,TRBJ1-1,TRBV25-1,.,.,TGTGCCAGCAGTGAATATTTTGGGGGCCAGAACACTGAAGCTTTCTTT,CASSEYFGGQNTEAFF
13,TRBJ2-1,TRBV29-1,.,.,TGCAGCGTTGAAGGCAGAACCAACAATGAGCAGTTCTTC,CSVEGRTNNEQFF
15,TRBJ2-5,TRBV9,.,.,TGTGCCAGCAGCGCGGGGGACGACCAACTTGAGACCCAGTACTTC,CASSAGDDQLETQYF
14,TRBJ2-7,TRBV4-1,.,TRBD1,TGCGCCAGCAGCCCGGGACAGGGAGCCCACGAGCAGTACTTC,CASSPGQGAHEQYF
15,TRBJ1-1,TRBV27,.,.,TGTGCCAGCAGTTCGATTCCGGACAGCGACACTGAAGCTTTCTTT,CASSSIPDSDTEAFF
15,TRBJ1-2,TRBV6-5,.,TRBD1,TGTGCCAGCAGTTACCAGACAGGGGGGTCCTATGGCTACACCTTC,CASSYQTGGSYGYTF
14,TRBJ2-7,TRBV28,.,.,TGTGCCAGCAGTCAAATGGGGGTCTCCTACGAGCAGTACTTC,CASSQMGVSYEQYF
13,TRBJ2-7,TRBV27,.,.,TGTGCCAGCAGTCCCGGGTCCTACTACGAGCAGTACTTC,CASSPGSYYEQYF
16,TRBJ1-5,TRBV5-3,.,.,TGTGCCAGAAGCTTGGAGTTGGAACAGGGAAATCAGCCCCAGCATTTT,CARSLELEQGNQPQHF
17,TRBJ1-2,TRBV4-1,.,.,TGCGCCAGCAGCCAAGATCCTTACAGGGTACCCCCCTATGGCTACACCTTC,CASSQDPYRVPPYGYTF
21,TRBJ2-4,TRBV4-1,once,TRBD2,TGCGCCAGCAGCCAAGAAGGGAGACTAGCGGGAGGTCTTTTAGCCAAAAACATTCAGTACTTC,CASSQEGRLAGGLLAKNIQYF
17,TRBJ1-6,TRBV14,.,.,TGTGCCAGCAGCCAATTACAGGGAGGGTCCTATAATTCACCCCTCCACTTT,CASSQLQGGSYNSPLHF
14,TRBJ2-7,TRBV6-1,.,.,TGTGCCAGCTACAGCGACAGAGATTCCTACGAGCAGTACTTC,CASYSDRDSYEQYF
11,TRBJ2-7,TRBV30,.,.,TGTGCCTGGGCGACTGATTACGAGCAGTACTTC,CAWATDYEQYF
13,TRBJ2-7,TRBV5-4,.,.,TGTGCCAGCAGCTTGGCGGGCTCCTACGAGCAGTACTTC,CASSLAGSYEQYF
16,TRBJ2-1,TRBV5-5,.,TRBD1,TGTGCCAGCAGCTTGGTGGGCGGGACAGGGGGTATTGCGCAGTTCTTC,CASSLVGGTGGIAQFF
14,TRBJ2-2,TRBV2,.,.,TGTGCCAGCAAAAAAGAAGGGGACACCGGGGAGCTGTTTTTT,CASKKEGDTGELFF
13,TRBJ2-3,TRBV6-6,once,.,TGTGCCAGCATCTCCCGGACGAAAGATACGCAGTATTTT,CASISRTKDTQYF
15,TRBJ1-3,TRBV9,.,.,TGTGCCAGCAGCGTTTACCGAGACTCTGGAAACACCATATATTTT,CASSVYRDSGNTIYF
16,TRBJ2-3,TRBV27,.,TRBD2,TGTGCCAGCAGTCCCCAGCGGGGGAGGGGCACAGATACGCAGTATTTT,CASSPQRGRGTDTQYF
13,TRBJ2-2,TRBV10-2,.,.,TGCGCCAGCATGCTCCTTTCTAACGGGGAGCTGTTTTTT,CASMLLSNGELFF
13,TRBJ2-5,TRBV30,.,.,TGTGCCTGGGATGTGGGGGGGCGTGAGACCCAGTACTTC,CAWDVGGRETQYF
16,TRBJ2-1,TRBV13,.,.,TGTGCCAGCATAAAGGGTTCTGCTAGCGCATTTAATGAGCAGTTCTTC,CASIKGSASAFNEQFF
15,TRBJ1-2,TRBV11-2,.,TRBD1,TGTGCCAGCAGCCCTCCGGGACAGGGGAACTATGGCTACACCTTC,CASSPPGQGNYGYTF
16,TRBJ2-2,TRBV11-2,.,.,TGTGCCAGCAGACCTGAAGCGGCGGGGCACACCGGGGAGCTGTTTTTT,CASRPEAAGHTGELFF
13,TRBJ2-7,TRBV19,.,.,TGTGCCAGTAGTATTGGCTACTCCTACGAGCAGTACTTC,CASSIGYSYEQYF
13,TRBJ2-5,TRBV28,.,.,TGTGCCAGCAGCCCGACATACCAAGAGACCCAGTACTTC,CASSPTYQETQYF